Here is one T cell receptor (beta chain) with its context. This clone came up a few times. Which antigen it targets is not known. No much larger clonotype is one base removed from it; base qualities were not supplied. Healthy HIV-negative adults with no recently reported acute infections or vaccinations were included as donors. All donors were Caucasian adults living in Nashville, Tennessee, USA. In the unsorted samples, approximately 85 million PBMCs were counted, and genomic DNA was extracted using the QIAamp DNA Blood Mini kit. After blood collection by leukapheresis, PBMCs were isolated using Ficoll-Histopaque density gradient centrifugation and then cryopreserved in the vapor phase of liquid nitrogen. The data are from a study of shared clonotypes between healthy human individuals (dated by TCRdb to 2019 to 2021). Describing the broader study: Two women and three men aged 18 to 49 years were included in the cohort. The study deeply sequenced blood TCR repertoires of several healthy adults to estimate repertoire size and the extent of clonotype sharing between individuals. Libraries were prepared and TCR repertoires were sequenced by different laboratories using diverse techniques, in order to increase sequencing depth and limit assay-specific biases. Between about 0.85 and 8.9 billion PBMCs per donor were obtained by leukapheresis.

What the research found in general, with its limitations: Pairwise subsampling indicated that sequencing depth was expected to affect the degree of clonotype sharing among donors. Only blood was sampled, and tissue TCR repertoires likely differ from those in blood. The small number of donors limited the genetic and exposure-history diversity represented.

Using the deep immunoSEQ assay, TCR CDR3 regions were amplified from genomic DNA by multiplex PCR. Extracted genomic DNA from each cell subset was spread evenly across all wells of several immunoSEQ 96-well plates, with each plate serving as a replicate. For unsorted PBMC, roughly 300 ng of genomic DNA, equivalent to 25,000 to 35,000 T cell genomes, went into each replicate PCR. Ten immunoSEQ deep assay plates were used to sequence unsorted PBMC genomic DNA. The purified libraries were quantified using a Qubit 3.0 fluorometer, sized with a Bioanalyzer 2100, and then quantified again using the KAPA Library Quantification kit. Each immunoSEQ 96-well plate was sequenced on its own single-read 150-cycle Illumina NextSeq 550 flow cell. Per the original workflow: Because the immunoSEQ output included only junctional sequences and no quality scores, the filtering could not be the same as the filtering used for full-length reads. Sequences were annotated with PyIR, a Python wrapper for IgBLAST v1.9, and V/J genes and CDR3 were assigned using IMGT germline references. Reads with weak V/J assignments (E-value above 1e-6), missing CDR3, stop codons, out-of-frame junctions, or ambiguous translated residues were removed. V3J clonotypes were defined by identical inferred V gene, J gene, and CDR3 amino acid sequence. To compute the percentage overlap between repertoires, the number of shared unique clonotypes was divided by the size of the smaller repertoire. Repertoire richness was assessed with RTK rarefaction, the Chao1 estimator, and Recon v2.1 estimates of unobserved clonotypes. The table was pulled from immuneACCESS by TCRdb, which kept in-frame rearrangements only. Such tables lose some clones; where checked, under half of the loss comes from unresolved V genes, and the rest has no known cause. The D gene and trimming were derived from the DNA, and the V and J assignments and clone size from that table. In this sample the table shows fewer than 600,000 clones, more than 70% of which occur a single time. Of the sample, 12% falls within the top ten clones.

Taken from the germline V gene, the CDR1 and CDR2 loops are WSHSY and SAAADI. V and J are truncated by 3 bases and 1 base respectively, leaving an intervening sequence of 12 bases. From its cysteine to its phenylalanine, the CDR3 spans 15 amino acids. CDR3 DNA only is kept here, 45 bases in frame from base 1. This TCR was recovered from a woman aged 40 to 50 in good health. Some clones in this sample may be carry-over from other donors' samples. This sequence uses TRBV10-2 and TRBJ1-1; the D gene assignment is ambiguous. The specimen was PBMCs. The DNA sequence reads TGCGCCAGCAGTGACAAACGGGGAGGGAACACTGAAGCTTTCTTT. Protein translation: CASSDKRGGNTEAFF.